A selection of T cell receptor beta chains follows, all from one sample in a study of T-cell reconstitution after alpha-beta-depleted transplantation in children. MiXCR, run by TCRdb on the PCR reads, gives a single entry per CDR3 protein. This sample has hundreds of thousands of distinct CDR3 sequences, with around 16% found just once. The sample here was PBMCs, mostly from graft donor cells, taken 360 days after TCRalphabeta/CD19-depleted stem cell transplant. These receptors came from a boy in the first two years of life who had a stem cell transplant for Wiskott-Aldrich syndrome, so the T cells may come from the graft donor. Each CDR3 is given with its conserved first and last residue. Fields, in order: clone size, J gene, D gene, V gene, CDR3 DNA, CDR3 protein. D genes are given only for firm matches. Clone size appears in some rows only: once, few, many, or a class for an expanded clone.

>few|TRBJ2-7|TRBD1|TRBV3-1
TGTGCCAGCAGCATCAGGGAGGACAGGGGGTGGAGAGACTACTACGAGCAGTACTTC
CASSIREDRGWRDYYEQYF
>-|TRBJ2-7|-|TRBV12-3/TRBV12-4
TGTGCCAGCGCCTCCCCCTGGGAGGTACACGAGCAGTACTTC
CASASPWEVHEQYF
>-|TRBJ1-5|-|TRBV4-1
TGCGCCAGCAGCCCCGGGCTGTATAGCAATCAGCCCCAGCATTTT
CASSPGLYSNQPQHF
>-|TRBJ2-3|-|TRBV12-3/TRBV12-4
TGTGCCAGCAGTTTGGGCCAGTATACGCAGTATTTT
CASSLGQYTQYF
>few|TRBJ2-7|TRBD1|TRBV7-9
TGTGCCAGCAGCTTCGCGGGACAGGGGGCGAGAGAGCAGTACTTC
CASSFAGQGAREQYF
>few|TRBJ2-3|-|TRBV5-1
TGCGCCAGCAGCCCCCAGGGCAGGGGTTTTATTGATACGCAGTATTTT
CASSPQGRGFIDTQYF
>-|TRBJ1-5|-|TRBV7-6
TGTGCCAGCAGCTTAGCGCCGCGGGGGCGAAGCAATCAGCCCCAGCATTTT
CASSLAPRGRSNQPQHF
>few|TRBJ2-7|-|TRBV15
TGTGCCACCAGCCCCCGAGGCTTCTACGAGCAGTACTTC
CATSPRGFYEQYF
>-|TRBJ2-7|TRBD2|TRBV7-9
TGTGCCAGCAGCTCGGGACTAGCGGGAGGGCCCCCCTACGAGCAGTACTTC
CASSSGLAGGPPYEQYF
>few|TRBJ2-1|-|TRBV5-1
TGCGCCAGCCGGGACGTTTTCTCCTACAATGAGCAGTTCTTC
CASRDVFSYNEQFF
>few|TRBJ2-3|TRBD1|TRBV18
TGTGCCAGCTCAGGACAGGTCTCGGATACGCAGTATTTT
CASSGQVSDTQYF
>-|TRBJ2-7|-|TRBV5-1
TGCGCCAGCAGCTCGGGACTATTACAGGGCTGGTACTACGAGCAGTACTTC
CASSSGLLQGWYYEQYF
>few|TRBJ1-1|TRBD1|TRBV6-1
TGTGCCAGCACCTCGACAGGGTTGAACACTGAAGCTTTCTTT
CASTSTGLNTEAFF
>few|TRBJ2-7|TRBD1|TRBV29-1
TGCAGCGTTGGACGAGCGGCGGGACAGGGGACGGGGGAGCAGTACTTC
CSVGRAAGQGTGEQYF
>-|TRBJ2-1|-|TRBV19
TGTGCCAGTAGTATGCTAGACAATGAGCAGTTCTTC
CASSMLDNEQFF
>many|TRBJ2-5|TRBD2|TRBV28
TGTGCCAGCAGTCCCGGACTAGCAGAGACCCAGTACTTC
CASSPGLAETQYF
>-|TRBJ2-7|TRBD1|TRBV4-1
TGCGCCAGCAGCCAAACTCTTTCCTGGGACAGGGCCCCCTACGAGCAGTACTTC
CASSQTLSWDRAPYEQYF
>many|TRBJ2-7|-|TRBV7-6
TGTGCCAGCAGCTTTTCCTCCTCCTACGAGCAGTACTTC
CASSFSSSYEQYF
>-|TRBJ2-6|-|TRBV11-1
TGTGCCAGCAGCTTCCGGCCTAAGTCCCCTGCCGGGGCCAACGTCCTGACTTTC
CASSFRPKSPAGANVLTF
>many|TRBJ2-5|-|TRBV2
TGTGCCAGCAGTGGGCAGGCAGTGAGACAAGAGACCCAGTACTTC
CASSGQAVRQETQYF
>-|TRBJ2-7|-|TRBV29-1
TGCAGCGTTGTCCGGGACCGCAGGAACGAGCAGTACTTC
CSVVRDRRNEQYF
>-|TRBJ1-5|-|TRBV21-1
TGTGCCAGCAGCAAAGCTCGAAATCAGCCCCAGCATTTT
CASSKARNQPQHF
>-|TRBJ2-1|TRBD2|TRBV4-2
TGTGCCAGCAGCCCTCGACTAGCGGGGACCTACAATGAGCAGTTCTTC
CASSPRLAGTYNEQFF
>few|TRBJ2-2|-|TRBV20-1
TGCAGTGCTAGAGACCCGTCGGGGAGACACCTTATGGCCGGGGAGCTGTTTTTT
CSARDPSGRHLMAGELFF
>-|TRBJ2-6|-|TRBV6-1
TGTGCCAGCAGAGTCAGGTTCTCTGGGGCCAACGTCCTGACTTTC
CASRVRFSGANVLTF
>few|TRBJ2-3|-|TRBV5-1
TGCGCCAGCAGCTTGGTGGGGATCTCAGATACGCAGTATTTT
CASSLVGISDTQYF
>few|TRBJ2-7|-|TRBV7-2
TGTGCCAGCACCCTACGGGGGGCCGCCTACGAGCAGTACTTC
CASTLRGAAYEQYF
>many|TRBJ2-5|-|TRBV29-1
TGCAGCGTTGGGGGGGAGACCCAGTACTTC
CSVGGETQYF
>few|TRBJ2-7|TRBD2|TRBV7-8
TGTGCCAGCAGCTTTCTCATCCTGACTAGCGGGCGATACGAGCAGTACTTC
CASSFLILTSGRYEQYF
>few|TRBJ2-1|-|TRBV12-3/TRBV12-4
TGTGCCAGCAGTCCTACCATAGACAGGTACAATGAGCAGTTCTTC
CASSPTIDRYNEQFF
>-|TRBJ2-7|-|TRBV6-5
TGTGCCAGCAGTTATTGGGCAAATGGGCCCTACGAGCAGTACTTC
CASSYWANGPYEQYF
>-|TRBJ2-1|-|TRBV21-1
TGTGCCAGCAGCAAAGGATCAACCTTTACGGTCACCCGACCGGGTGAGCAGTTCTTC
CASSKGSTFTVTRPGEQFF
>many|TRBJ2-5|-|TRBV29-1
TGCAGCGTTGAACGTTCCGGGACTGTTAGGGATACCCAGTACTTC
CSVERSGTVRDTQYF
>many|TRBJ2-5|TRBD1|TRBV12-3/TRBV12-4
TGTGCCAGCAGTTCCGCGATCAGGGGGCTAGAGACCCAGTACTTC
CASSSAIRGLETQYF
>few|TRBJ2-7|-|TRBV7-2
TGTGCCAGCAGCTCGGGACCCCGGCGGTACGAGCAGTACTTC
CASSSGPRRYEQYF
>few|TRBJ2-3|-|TRBV7-9
TGTGCCAGCAGCTTAGCGCTTGGGGGGCGCACAGATACGCAGTATTTT
CASSLALGGRTDTQYF
>-|TRBJ2-7|-|TRBV27
TGTGCCAGCACCGGGGGGCATCGATACGAGCAGTACTTC
CASTGGHRYEQYF
>once|TRBJ2-3|-|TRBV6-2/TRBV6-3
TGTGCCAGCAAGGACGGGGGCACAGATACGCAGTATTTT
CASKDGGTDTQYF
>-|TRBJ2-7|-|TRBV9
TGTGCCAGCAGTTACGGGACACCCTCCTACGAGCAGTACTTC
CASSYGTPSYEQYF
>few|TRBJ2-2|-|TRBV9
TGTGCCAGCAGCGTAGGAGGGGGAACCGGGGAGCTGTTTTTT
CASSVGGGTGELFF
>few|TRBJ2-3|TRBD2|TRBV6-1
TGTGCCAGCAAGCGGGAGGTCACAGATACGCAGTATTTT
CASKREVTDTQYF
>few|TRBJ2-5|-|TRBV10-3
TGTGCCATCAGTTACAGGGTAGAAGAGACCCAGTACTTC
CAISYRVEETQYF
>-|TRBJ1-2|TRBD1|TRBV7-9
TGTGCCAGCAGCTTATCAGGACAGGGTAACTATGGCTACACCTTC
CASSLSGQGNYGYTF